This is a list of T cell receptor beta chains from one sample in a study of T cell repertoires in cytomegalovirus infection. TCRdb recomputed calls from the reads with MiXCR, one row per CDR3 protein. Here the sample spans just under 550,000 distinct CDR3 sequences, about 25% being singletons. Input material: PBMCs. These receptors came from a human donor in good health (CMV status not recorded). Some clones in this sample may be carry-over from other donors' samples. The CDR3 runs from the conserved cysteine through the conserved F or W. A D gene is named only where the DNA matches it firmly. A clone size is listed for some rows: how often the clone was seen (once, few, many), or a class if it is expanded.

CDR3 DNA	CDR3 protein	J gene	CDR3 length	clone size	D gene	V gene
TGTGCCAGCAGTTACAGCCAGGGGGCTAACTATGGCTACACCTTC	CASSYSQGANYGYTF	TRBJ1-2	15	-	TRBD1	TRBV6-5
TGTGCCAGCAGCTTAGCAGGGACTGTCATTATGAACACTGAAGCTTTCTTT	CASSLAGTVIMNTEAFF	TRBJ1-1	17	-	-	TRBV11-3
TGTGCCAGCAGCGCCGGGACTAGCGGAACCGTCTACGAGCAGTACTTC	CASSAGTSGTVYEQYF	TRBJ2-7	16	few	TRBD2	TRBV7-2
TGCAGCGTTGAATTGGGGGTAGCCGGCTATGGCTACACCTTC	CSVELGVAGYGYTF	TRBJ1-2	14	few	-	TRBV29-1
TGTGCCAGCAGCCCCTTTTCGGGAGATGGCTACACCTTC	CASSPFSGDGYTF	TRBJ1-2	13	few	-	TRBV7-9
TGTGCCAGCAGTCGCGGGGGCCGGACGCAGTATTTT	CASSRGGRTQYF	TRBJ2-3	12	few	-	TRBV12-3/TRBV12-4
TGTGCCAGCAGTGAAACCGGACCTAGACTAGCCAAAAACATTCAGTACTTC	CASSETGPRLAKNIQYF	TRBJ2-4	17	once	-	TRBV28
TGCGCCAGCAGCCCAACAAACAGGTACACTGAAGCTTTCTTT	CASSPTNRYTEAFF	TRBJ1-1	14	-	-	TRBV5-1
TGTGCCAGCAGGCCCGGGACAGGGGGGAACACCGGGGAGCTGTTTTTT	CASRPGTGGNTGELFF	TRBJ2-2	16	-	TRBD1	TRBV11-1
TGTGCCAGCGCCTTAGACAGATCAATGGGTACAGATACGCAGTATTTT	CASALDRSMGTDTQYF	TRBJ2-3	16	many	-	TRBV7-2
TGTGCCAGCGGGGGGGACTTCCGTGGGGGTGAGCAGTTCTTC	CASGGDFRGGEQFF	TRBJ2-1	14	few	TRBD2	TRBV11-2
TGTGCCAGCAGCTTAGTTGGGCTAGCGGGAGGTAATGAGCAGTTCTTC	CASSLVGLAGGNEQFF	TRBJ2-1	16	few	TRBD2	TRBV7-9
TGTGCTAGTGGTACTGGACGGGTAGGACAGGGGGCCGGAGCTTTCTTT	CASGTGRVGQGAGAFF	TRBJ1-1	16	many	TRBD1	TRBV12-5
TGTGCCATCAGTGAGGGACGCACGGCGGGTGAGCAGTTCTTC	CAISEGRTAGEQFF	TRBJ2-1	14	-	-	TRBV10-3
TGTGCCAGCAGTTACTCGGGGACAGGGCTTACAAATAATCAGCCCCAGCATTTT	CASSYSGTGLTNNQPQHF	TRBJ1-5	18	-	TRBD1	TRBV6-2/TRBV6-3
TGCGCCAGCAGCTCCGACAGCTCAACTAATGAAAAACTGTTTTTT	CASSSDSSTNEKLFF	TRBJ1-4	15	-	-	TRBV5-1
TGTGCCAGCAGCCCAACGAGGACAGGGATGAACACTGAAGCTTTCTTT	CASSPTRTGMNTEAFF	TRBJ1-1	16	few	TRBD1	TRBV6-5
TGTGCCACCAGTGACTTACACGGCTACACCTTC	CATSDLHGYTF	TRBJ1-2	11	few	-	TRBV24-1
TGCGCCAGCAGCCAATGGCCCGGGAAACTTATGGACGAGCAGTACTTC	CASSQWPGKLMDEQYF	TRBJ2-7	16	few	-	TRBV4-3
TGTGCCAGCAGCTTATGCCCAGTTGTAGACTTC	CASSLCPVVDF	TRBJ2-5	11	many	-	TRBV7-2
TGTGCCAGCAGCGCGGGCAGCGGCACTGAAGCTTTCTTT	CASSAGSGTEAFF	TRBJ1-1	13	-	-	TRBV7-9
TGTGCCAGCAGCTCGGACAGGGGGGTCTACAATGAGCAGTTCTTC	CASSSDRGVYNEQFF	TRBJ2-1	15	-	TRBD1	TRBV7-2
TGTGCCAGCAGCTTATTGGGGACGGTACCTAATGAGCAGTTCTTC	CASSLLGTVPNEQFF	TRBJ2-1	15	many	-	TRBV7-2
TGTGCCAGCAGCGGGACTAGCGGGAGCTCCTACGAGCAGTACTTC	CASSGTSGSSYEQYF	TRBJ2-7	15	many	TRBD2	TRBV7-2
TGTGCCAGCAGCGCCGGGAGGAGATCATATAATGAAAAACTGTTTTTT	CASSAGRRSYNEKLFF	TRBJ1-4	16	-	-	TRBV7-9
TGTGCCAGCAGACCTTCCAGGGGGCAAGAGACCCAGTACTTC	CASRPSRGQETQYF	TRBJ2-5	14	many	TRBD1	TRBV7-2
TGTGCCATCAGTGGACAGGGGTCCACTGAAGCTTTCTTT	CAISGQGSTEAFF	TRBJ1-1	13	-	TRBD1	TRBV10-3
TGTGCCAGTAGTATAGGAGTGGAGGGGAGCTACACCTTC	CASSIGVEGSYTF	TRBJ1-2	13	few	-	TRBV19
TGTGCCAGCAGGGACAGGGAGGCCGGTGGCTACACCTTC	CASRDREAGGYTF	TRBJ1-2	13	few	TRBD1	TRBV2
TGTGCCAGCAGCTTACCTAGCGGTCACAATGAGCAGTTCTTC	CASSLPSGHNEQFF	TRBJ2-1	14	few	TRBD2	TRBV7-9